The clone carrying this TCR beta chain was recorded only once. The data stem from a study of blood T cell repertoires in COVID-19. At the level of the study: COVID-19 samples from acute and convalescent phases originated in the United States, Italy and Spain. The analysed material was cDNA or gDNA that came from T cells, B-cell-depleted T cells, or PBMCs.

V trimming: 7 bases; J trimming: 7 bases; junction bases outside the gene matches: 8. The CDR3 loop spans 14 amino acids. CDR1 SNHLY and CDR2 FYNNEI come from the germline V gene. Authors' processing steps: Reference gene primer amplification gave nucleated cell count estimates. The table came from immunoSEQ multiplex PCR; TCRdb's copy has only in-frame clones and leaves some out. D and trimming were read from the DNA, whereas the V and J calls and clone size are those reported in that table. This table has roughly 140,000 clones, about 88% appearing once. This TCR derives from a man aged 45-65 years with active or convalescent COVID-19. The V call is TRBV2, the J call TRBJ2-2; TRBD1 matches at 8 bases. The sequenced material came from peripheral blood. The DNA for the CDR3 is TGTGCCAGCAATGAGGACAGGGCGGGCGGGGAGCTGTTTTTT. Translation: CASNEDRAGGELFF. The full variable domain, rest sourced from reference TRBV2 and TRBJ2-2, is EPEVTQTPSHQVTQMGQEVILRCVPISNHLYFYWYRQILGQKVEFLVSFYNNEISEKSEIFDDQFSVERPDGSNFTLKIRSTKLEDSAMYFCASNEDRAGGELFFGEGSRLTVL.